A few counts support the clone carrying this TCR beta chain. The antigen is not known. The data derive from a study of identical twins. Using its own MiXCR run on the 5' RACE reads, TCRdb lists one record per CDR3 protein. Of 200,000 to 250,000 distinct CDR3 sequences detected, 5.5% to 7% appear once; the ten largest clones hold roughly 3.9%. From germline, CDR1 is WNHNN and CDR2 SYGVQD (reference sequence). The CDR3 runs 13 residues. Losses at the gene ends were 8 bases for V and 9 bases for J; bases not matched to a gene: 4. All donors comprised healthy Caucasians. The study's findings and limits: The authors drew conclusions from cross-sectional statistical analysis rather than following the same donors.

Another study also made use of these data, one on yellow fever vaccine responses in identical twins.

The sample was memory (CD45RO+) T cells sorted from blood. This TCR was recovered from a woman under 30 in good health. The genes are TRBV10-1 and TRBJ2-1; 13 bases are shared with TRBD2. In nucleotides, the CDR3 is TGCGCCAGCGGGACTAGCGGGAAGGGTGAGCAGTTCTTC. This sequence encodes CASGTSGKGEQFF.